This is a list of T cell receptor beta chains from one sample in a study of response to subunit inactivated influenza vaccine. TCRdb reprocessed the RT-PCR reads with MiXCR, giving one entry per CDR3 protein. The table has 450,000 to 600,000 distinct CDR3 sequences, more than 15% seen once. The source was CD4+ T cells sorted from PBMCs, collected less than 30 months after vaccination. These receptors all come from a man aged 45 to 75 who received an inactivated influenza vaccine. Each CDR3 is given with its conserved first and last residue. The D gene is left open where the match is weak. Only some rows state a clone size, as once, few, many or a class for expanded clones.

clone size: many; D gene: TRBD1; J gene: TRBJ1-4; V gene: TRBV6-5; CDR3 protein: CASSSNRGRGKLFF; CDR3 DNA: TGTGCCAGCAGTTCGAACAGGGGGCGAGGAAAACTGTTTTTT
clone size: few; D gene: NA; J gene: TRBJ2-4; V gene: TRBV5-1; CDR3 protein: CASSLGDKKNIQYF; CDR3 DNA: TGCGCCAGCAGCCTTGGGGACAAAAAAAACATTCAGTACTTC
clone size: few; D gene: NA; J gene: TRBJ2-7; V gene: TRBV5-1; CDR3 protein: CASSLESRTFLRTYEQYF; CDR3 DNA: TGCGCCAGCAGCTTGGAAAGTCGAACGTTTTTAAGGACCTACGAGCAGTACTTC
clone size: NA; D gene: TRBD2; J gene: TRBJ2-1; V gene: TRBV20-1; CDR3 protein: CSARTSGRAFEQFF; CDR3 DNA: TGCAGTGCGAGGACTAGCGGGAGGGCCTTTGAGCAGTTCTTC
clone size: many; D gene: NA; J gene: TRBJ2-7; V gene: TRBV20-1; CDR3 protein: CSARVSTSYEQYF; CDR3 DNA: TGCAGTGCTAGAGTGAGTACTTCCTACGAGCAGTACTTC
clone size: few; D gene: NA; J gene: TRBJ2-7; V gene: TRBV7-8; CDR3 protein: CASSLFRESEQYF; CDR3 DNA: TGTGCCAGCAGCTTATTCAGGGAGAGCGAGCAGTACTTC
clone size: NA; D gene: NA; J gene: TRBJ1-3; V gene: TRBV15; CDR3 protein: CATSRTNSGNTIYF; CDR3 DNA: TGTGCCACCAGCAGGACCAACTCTGGAAACACCATATATTTT
clone size: NA; D gene: NA; J gene: TRBJ2-7; V gene: TRBV14; CDR3 protein: CASSQEKLARAYEQYF; CDR3 DNA: TGTGCCAGCAGCCAAGAAAAGCTAGCGAGAGCCTACGAGCAGTACTTC
clone size: few; D gene: NA; J gene: TRBJ2-2; V gene: TRBV21-1; CDR3 protein: CASSKDRGPGELFF; CDR3 DNA: TGTGCCAGCAGCAAAGATCGAGGTCCCGGGGAGCTGTTTTTT
clone size: NA; D gene: TRBD1; J gene: TRBJ1-5; V gene: TRBV4-2; CDR3 protein: CASSLRQGINQPQHF; CDR3 DNA: TGTGCCAGCAGCCTACGACAGGGCATCAATCAGCCCCAGCATTTT
clone size: many; D gene: NA; J gene: TRBJ2-1; V gene: TRBV10-3; CDR3 protein: CAISDRGINNEQFF; CDR3 DNA: TGTGCCATCAGTGATCGGGGCATAAACAATGAGCAGTTCTTC
clone size: few; D gene: TRBD1; J gene: TRBJ2-3; V gene: TRBV28; CDR3 protein: CASSKQQGSLSTDTQYF; CDR3 DNA: TGTGCCAGCAGCAAACAACAGGGGAGTCTTTCCACAGATACGCAGTATTTT
clone size: NA; D gene: TRBD1; J gene: TRBJ2-6; V gene: TRBV12-3/TRBV12-4; CDR3 protein: CARSLGGRSRSGANVLTF; CDR3 DNA: TGTGCCCGCAGTTTAGGGGGCAGGTCTCGCTCTGGGGCCAACGTCCTGACTTTC
clone size: few; D gene: TRBD1; J gene: TRBJ2-1; V gene: TRBV10-1; CDR3 protein: CASRAGTGYNEQFF; CDR3 DNA: TGCGCCAGCCGGGCCGGGACAGGCTACAATGAGCAGTTCTTC
clone size: few; D gene: TRBD1; J gene: TRBJ1-6; V gene: TRBV29-1; CDR3 protein: CSVGTGRGDPLHF; CDR3 DNA: TGCAGCGTTGGGACAGGTCGGGGGGATCCCCTCCACTTT
clone size: few; D gene: NA; J gene: TRBJ2-7; V gene: TRBV7-8; CDR3 protein: CASSLESGRTYEQYF; CDR3 DNA: TGTGCCAGCAGCTTAGAATCGGGACGCACCTACGAGCAGTACTTC